This T cell receptor beta chain is from a study of cytomegalovirus exposure and HLA in healthy donors. Donors likely had unrecorded immune exposures despite being nominally healthy when sampled. Trimming left V 0 bases short and J 9 bases short, with 7 bases between. CDR3 length: 12 amino acids. CDR1 is SGHDT, CDR2 YYEEEE, per germline. A multiplex PCR was run with 60 Vbeta primers and 13 Jbeta primers. Produced via immunoSEQ multiplex PCR; TCRdb's table is partial and in-frame only. The sample includes more than 100,000 clones, under 70% of them seen just once. The specimen was PBMCs. The chain has TRBV5-6 and TRBJ2-1; possibly TRBD2 for D (6 bases). This receptor was identified in a man aged 18 to 35 in good health and CMV-seronegative. CDR3 sequence reads: CASSLVGGEQFF. DNA for the CDR3: TGTGCCAGCAGCTTGGTCGGGGGTGAGCAGTTCTTC.